The 32 T cell receptor beta chains reported below all come from one sample, sequenced in a study of Ad26.COV2.S vaccination and SARS-CoV-2 variants. Treatment described: about 20 received Ad26.COV2.S at low or high dose, single or two shots; several received placebo; per-sample allocation not given. Sampling was done on day 63 after the first vaccine or placebo injection. Repertoires were generated with immunoSEQ multiplex PCR, while TCRdb's copy carries only in-frame clones and drops some. Seen here are hundreds of thousands of clones, less than 90% observed once, and the top ten hold around a tenth. Sequenced here: peripheral blood, sampled in a trial of Ad26.COV2.S vaccine versus placebo. The receptors originated from a person between 18 and 60 years old who received the Ad26.COV2.S COVID-19 vaccine or a placebo.

This clone was detected once. The chain employs TRBV28 and TRBJ2-7, with a weak D call TRBD1 (7 bases). V was shortened by 4 bases and J by 7 bases, with 17 bases between the two germline ends. Per germline, CDR1 MDHEN and CDR2 SYDVKM. The CDR3 consists of 14 residues. The CDR3 nucleotides read TGTGCCAGCAGTTCCGGGGGACAGACTAGAGAGCAGTACTTC. Its protein is CASSSGGQTREQYF.

This chain connects TRBV11-3 to TRBJ2-1; unclear D gene. Germline V gene data show CDR1 as SGHNT and CDR2 as YENEEA. V dropped 5 bases and J dropped 5 bases, with 19 bases sitting between them. The CDR3 sequence is 16 residues long. CDR3 nucleotide sequence: TGTGCCAGCAGCCGGGCCACATTACAAGTCGACAATGAGCAGTTCTTC. The encoded protein is CASSRATLQVDNEQFF.

The chain links TRBV29-1 to TRBJ2-1; a weak D match, TRBD1 (5 bases). Deletions cut 7 bases from V and 2 bases from J, with 9 bases between. CDR1 is SQVTM and CDR2 is ANQGSEA in the germline V gene. The CDR3 covers 12 residues. CDR3 in amino acids: CSGGHPYNEQFF. Here the CDR3 DNA reads TGCAGCGGTGGACACCCCTACAATGAGCAGTTCTTC.

The rearrangement joins TRBV11-1 to TRBJ1-2; TRBD1 is a possible D gene (5 bases). Germline assignment: CDR1 SGHAT and CDR2 FQDESV (reference sequence). Trimming removed 4 bases at V and 8 bases at J, with 23 bases between. CDR3 length equals 16 residues. The CDR3 region is CASSYQRGDKGGGYTF. Written as DNA, the CDR3 is TGTGCCAGCAGCTACCAGAGGGGCGACAAGGGCGGGGGCTACACCTTC.

The chain has TRBV7-9 and TRBJ2-2, with 9 bases fitting TRBD1. The V gene end was trimmed by 1 base and the J gene end by 6 bases; junction bases not matched to a gene: 0. CDR3 size: 14 residues. Germline V lookup: CDR1 SEHNR, CDR2 FQNEAQ (reference sequence). The CDR3 loop is CASSLDRGPGELFF. CDR3 in DNA: TGTGCCAGCAGCTTAGACAGGGGGCCCGGGGAGCTGTTTTTT.

The chain links TRBV28 to TRBJ1-2; the D gene is possibly TRBD1 (6 bases). The germline CDR1 and CDR2 sequences are MDHEN and SYDVKM. The CDR3 has 15 amino acids. V gave up 2 bases and J gave up 8 bases, with 18 bases separating them. CDR3 residues: CASSLATGPGGGYTF. In DNA, the CDR3 is TGTGCCAGCAGTTTAGCGACAGGCCCCGGGGGAGGCTACACCTTC.

This chain connects TRBV12-3 or TRBV12-4 to TRBJ2-7; D not certain. This CDR3 has 13 amino acids. Between the trimmed V and J ends, which lost 1 base and 3 bases, there was a span of 7 bases. CDR3 in amino acids: CASSLGFIYEQYF. For the CDR3, the DNA is TGTGCCAGCAGTTTAGGGTTTATCTACGAGCAGTACTTC.

The gene calls are TRBV7-9 and TRBJ2-5, with D maybe TRBD1 (6 bases). The ends were cut back, 5 bases at V and 5 bases at J, with 9 bases in the middle. Looked up from germline, CDR1 is SEHNR and CDR2 is FQNEAQ (reference sequence). The CDR3 spans 12 residues. CDR3 protein: CASSDQGETQYF. In DNA, the CDR3 is TGTGCCAGCAGCGACCAGGGGGAGACCCAGTACTTC.

The chain uses TRBV5-1 and TRBJ2-2, with D perhaps TRBD1 (5 bases). The V and J ends lost 0 bases and 7 bases respectively, with 7 bases between them. This CDR3 is built from 13 residues. The V gene's germline CDR1 is SGHRS and CDR2 YFSETQ. CDR3: CASSLGGGGELFF. CDR3 nucleotide sequence: TGCGCCAGCAGCTTGGGGGGCGGCGGGGAGCTGTTTTTT.

CDR3 residues: CASSLMRNIQYF. The CDR3, as DNA: TGTGCCAGCAGCTTGATGCGAAACATTCAGTACTTC. The gene calls are TRBV5-8 and TRBJ2-4; D unclear. Trimming removed 1 base at V and 6 bases at J, with 5 bases between. Per germline, CDR1 SGHTS and CDR2 YDEGEE. This CDR3 comprises 12 residues.

This clone was counted at least ten times. This chain connects TRBV30 to TRBJ2-2; D is undetermined. V was pared by 1 base and J by 8 bases, with 8 bases between. The CDR3 covers 12 residues. Germline V gene data show CDR1 as GTSNPN and CDR2 as SVGIG (reference sequence). CDR3 DNA: TGTGCCTGGAGTGAGGTCAAGGGGGAGCTGTTTTTT. Its protein product is CAWSEVKGELFF.

The chain carries TRBV5-6 and TRBJ1-1; tentatively, D is TRBD1 (5 bases). The V gene's germline CDR1 is SGHDT and CDR2 YYEEEE. The CDR3 extends over 14 amino acids. V lost 0 bases and J 1 base, leaving 7 bases between the germline ends. The CDR3 reads CASSLDRRNTEAFF. DNA of the CDR3: TGTGCCAGCAGCTTGGACAGGAGGAACACTGAAGCTTTCTTT.

V usage is TRBV5-1 and J usage is TRBJ1-3; D remains unclear. The V and J ends lost 0 bases and 0 bases respectively, with 10 bases between them. This CDR3 comprises 16 residues. Germline V CDR1 and CDR2: SGHRS, YFSETQ. CDR3 in amino acids: CASSLAAGDSGNTIYF. CDR3 in DNA: TGCGCCAGCAGCTTGGCCGCGGGAGACTCTGGAAACACCATATATTTT.

This chain uses TRBV6-5 with TRBJ1-6; a weak D match, TRBD1 (5 bases). V was cut by 0 bases and J by 7 bases, with 13 bases left in between. Looked up from germline, CDR1 is MNHEY and CDR2 is SVGAGI. The CDR3 has 16 amino acids. The CDR3 region is CASSYSTQGGNSPLHF. The CDR3 nucleotides are TGTGCCAGCAGTTACTCGACTCAGGGAGGGAATTCACCCCTCCACTTT.

This sequence joins TRBV28 and TRBJ1-3; a weak D match, TRBD1 (5 bases). From germline, CDR1 is MDHEN and CDR2 SYDVKM. This CDR3 is 14 amino acids long. V was pared by 6 bases and J by 1 base, with 10 bases between. The CDR3 protein is CASSSGQSGNTIYF. The CDR3 coding sequence is TGTGCCAGCAGCTCAGGGCAGTCTGGAAACACCATATATTTT.

The chain recombines TRBV6-5 with TRBJ1-2, with 8 bases fitting TRBD1. This CDR3 has 15 amino acids. V trimming: 6 bases; J trimming: 0 bases; junction bases outside the gene matches: 6. In germline, CDR1 is MNHEY, CDR2 SVGAGI. The CDR3 bases are TGTGCCAGCAGATTCTCAGGGGGCACTAACTATGGCTACACCTTC. Translated, it gives CASRFSGGTNYGYTF.

V is TRBV7-9 and J is TRBJ2-7; D uncertain. The ends were cut back, 7 bases at V and 2 bases at J, with 12 bases in the middle. Per the germline V gene, CDR1 is SEHNR and CDR2 is FQNEAQ (reference sequence). The CDR3 consists of 13 residues. The CDR3 is CASKAPLAYEQYF. The CDR3 DNA follows: TGTGCCAGCAAGGCTCCCCTTGCCTACGAGCAGTACTTC.

The V and J genes are TRBV27 and TRBJ2-7, with TRBD2 as a possible D gene (6 bases). V lost 3 bases and J 5 bases, leaving 14 bases between the germline ends. CDR3 size: 14 residues. Germline lookup yields CDR1 MNHEY and CDR2 SMNVEV (reference sequence). CDR3 DNA sequence: TGTGCCAGCAGTTTTATTGGAGGGTTCAACGAGCAGTACTTC. Its translation is CASSFIGGFNEQYF.

The rearrangement links TRBV4-3 to TRBJ1-6; 9 bases are a match to TRBD1. Germline loops: CDR1 LGHNA, CDR2 YSLEER. V shed 5 bases, J shed 6 bases, and the junction held 5 bases outside the gene matches. The CDR3 is 15 amino acids. DNA of the CDR3: TGCGCCAGCAGCAGCGGGACAGGGAGTAATTCACCCCTCCACTTT. This gives the protein CASSSGTGSNSPLHF.

V and J are TRBV3-1 (or the pseudogene TRBV3-2) and TRBJ1-1; 8 nucleotides match TRBD1. CDR3 length: 12 amino acids. Germline loops: CDR1 LGHDT, CDR2 YNNKEL (reference sequence). The junction had 3 bases not matched to a gene; V was cut back by 6 bases and J by 6 bases. CDR3 bases: TGTGCCAGCAGTCCGGACAGGGCTGAAGCTTTCTTT. Translated: CASSPDRAEAFF.

This sequence joins TRBV7-3 and TRBJ1-1, with 7 bases aligning to TRBD1. Trimming cost V 5 bases and J 7 bases; bases outside gene matches: 7. Germline lookup yields CDR1 SGHTA and CDR2 FQGTGA. The CDR3 runs to 13 residues. The CDR3 bases are TGTGCCAGCAGCGCAGACAGGGAAAGTGAAGCTTTCTTT. Translated, it gives CASSADRESEAFF.

The chain links TRBV3-1 (or the pseudogene TRBV3-2) to TRBJ2-2; D is unclear. Trimming took 0 bases from V and 8 from J, leaving 13 bases between them. Germline CDR1 is LGHDT and CDR2 is YNNKEL (reference sequence). The CDR3 covers 15 residues. Here the CDR3 DNA reads TGTGCCAGCAGCCAAGATCCCTCGAGGTGGGGGGAGCTGTTTTTT. This translates into CASSQDPSRWGELFF.

This chain connects TRBV27 to TRBJ2-3; TRBD2 agrees at 13 bases. This CDR3 has 17 amino acids. V lost 6 bases and J lost 1; bases outside the gene matches: 7. Germline values: CDR1 MNHEY, CDR2 SMNVEV (reference sequence). Here the CDR3 DNA reads TGTGCCAGCAGCACGGGACTAGCGGGGCTTCGCACAGATACGCAGTATTTT. Translation: CASSTGLAGLRTDTQYF.

V is TRBV7-9 and J is TRBJ1-4; tentative D call: TRBD1 (6 bases). This CDR3 spans 15 amino acids. Germline loops: CDR1 SEHNR, CDR2 FQNEAQ (reference sequence). V was pared by 0 bases and J by 2 bases, with 7 bases between. The CDR3 loop reads CASSLAQGTNEKLFF. CDR3 DNA: TGTGCCAGCAGCTTAGCGCAGGGGACTAATGAAAAACTGTTTTTT.

The chain employs TRBV29-1 and TRBJ2-3; D remains unclear. Germline CDR1 reads SQVTM; CDR2 reads ANQGSEA. V lost 5 bases and J lost 2, with 11 bases in between. CDR3 length equals 13 residues. The CDR3 DNA reads TGCAGCGTTCTCGCGGTGGACACAGATACGCAGTATTTT. Its translation: CSVLAVDTDTQYF.

This sequence joins TRBV27 and TRBJ2-1; D is possibly TRBD2 (6 bases). The CDR3 runs 15 residues. Trimming cost V 7 bases and J 9 bases, with 22 bases left between them. CDR1 and CDR2 from the germline V gene are MNHEY and SMNVEV (reference sequence). CDR3 protein: CASTLDPGALSEQFF. The CDR3 DNA reads TGTGCCAGCACCCTAGACCCGGGAGCCCTCTCTGAGCAGTTCTTC.

The rearrangement links TRBV7-9 to TRBJ2-3; perhaps D is TRBD1 or TRBD2 (5 bases each). The germline V and J ends were trimmed by 2 bases and 0 bases, with 12 bases remaining between them. This CDR3 region has 16 residues. Germline V gives CDR1 SEHNR, CDR2 FQNEAQ (reference sequence). CDR3 DNA sequence: TGTGCCAGCAGCTTAATGGCAGGGAGTAGCACAGATACGCAGTATTTT. This codes for CASSLMAGSSTDTQYF.

The chain links TRBV7-6 to TRBJ2-5; D gene uncertain. With 5 bases removed from V and 2 bases from J, the gap between germline ends came to 9 bases. CDR3 size: 13 residues. Germline-derived CDR1 and CDR2 are SGHVS and FNYEAQ. DNA of the CDR3: TGTGCCAGCAGCGAGAGTGGGCAAGAGACCCAGTACTTC. Its protein is CASSESGQETQYF.

The genes are TRBV10-3 and TRBJ1-1, with a tentative D call TRBD1 (6 bases). The CDR3 sequence is 13 residues long. Germline CDR1 reads ENHRY; CDR2 reads SYGVKD. Trimming took off 6 bases at V and 3 bases at J, with 11 bases between the two ends. CDR3 sequence (DNA): TGTGCCATCAGGACACAGGGTGACACTGAAGCTTTCTTT. It is translated as CAIRTQGDTEAFF.

The chain links TRBV7-2 to TRBJ2-7; D gene ambiguous. This CDR3 region has 12 residues. The V and J ends lost 5 bases and 3 bases respectively, with 8 bases between them. Per the germline V gene, CDR1 is SGHTA and CDR2 is FQGNSA. The CDR3 region is CASSAWGYEQYF. The CDR3 bases are TGTGCCAGCAGCGCCTGGGGCTACGAGCAGTACTTC.

As to this clone: Other DNA sequences of this sample code for an identical CDR3. The V call is TRBV3-1 (or the pseudogene TRBV3-2), the J call TRBJ1-2; D is unclear. V was cut by 1 base and J by 5 bases, with 5 bases left in between. Germline values: CDR1 LGHDT, CDR2 YNNKEL (reference sequence). The length of the CDR3 is 12 residues. The CDR3 region is CASSQADYGYTF. CDR3 sequence (DNA): TGTGCCAGCAGCCAAGCCGATTATGGCTACACCTTC.

The CDR3 sequence: CSARPNTEAFF. CDR3 sequence (DNA): TGCAGTGCTAGACCAAACACTGAAGCTTTCTTT. This sequence joins TRBV20-1 and TRBJ1-1, with D unclear. Trimming shortened V by 2 bases and J by 2 bases, and 3 bases separated the two germline ends. Germline V gives CDR1 DFQATT, CDR2 SNEGSKA (reference sequence). The CDR3 covers 11 residues.